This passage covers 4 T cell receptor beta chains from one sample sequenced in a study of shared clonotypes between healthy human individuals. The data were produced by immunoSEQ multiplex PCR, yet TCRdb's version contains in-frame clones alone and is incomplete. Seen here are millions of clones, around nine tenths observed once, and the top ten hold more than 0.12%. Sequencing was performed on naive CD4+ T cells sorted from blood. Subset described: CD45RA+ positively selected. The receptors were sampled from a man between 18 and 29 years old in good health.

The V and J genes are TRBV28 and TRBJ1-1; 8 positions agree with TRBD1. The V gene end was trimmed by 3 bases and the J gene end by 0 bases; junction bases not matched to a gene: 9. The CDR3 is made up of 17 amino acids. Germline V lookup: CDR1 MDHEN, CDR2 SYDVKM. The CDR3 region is CASSFFQGASMNTEAFF. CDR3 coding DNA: TGTGCCAGCAGTTTTTTTCAGGGGGCCTCCATGAACACTGAAGCTTTCTTT. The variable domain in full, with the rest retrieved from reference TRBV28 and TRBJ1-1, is DVKVTQSSRYLVKRTGEKVFLECVQDMDHENMFWYRQDPGLGLRLIYFSYDVKMKEKGDIPEGYSVSREKKERFSLILESASTNQTSMYLCASSFFQGASMNTEAFFGQGTRLTVV.

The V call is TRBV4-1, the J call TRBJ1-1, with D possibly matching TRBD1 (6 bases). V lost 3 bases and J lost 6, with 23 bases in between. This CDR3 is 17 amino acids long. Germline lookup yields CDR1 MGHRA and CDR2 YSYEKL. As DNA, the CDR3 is TGCGCCAGCAGCCAGCCACTCCGCTCGGGGGGGGCTTCTGAAGCTTTCTTT. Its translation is CASSQPLRSGGASEAFF.

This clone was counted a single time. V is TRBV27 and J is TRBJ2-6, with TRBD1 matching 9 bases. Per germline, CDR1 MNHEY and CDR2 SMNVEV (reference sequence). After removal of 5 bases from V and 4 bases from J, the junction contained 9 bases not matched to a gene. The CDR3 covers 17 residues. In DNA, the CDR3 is TGTGCCAGCAGTGCACCAACCGGGACAGGGGGGGCCAACGTCCTGACTTTC. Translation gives CASSAPTGTGGANVLTF.

CDR3 DNA: TGTGCCAGCAGCCCAGGGGGCGCAAGAGGCTACACCTTC. Amino acids: CASSPGGARGYTF. The chain recombines TRBV6-5 with TRBJ1-2; TRBD1 matches at 8 bases. The germline gives CDR1 MNHEY, CDR2 SVGAGI. Losses at the gene ends were 6 bases for V and 8 bases for J; bases not matched to a gene: 8. The CDR3 is made up of 13 amino acids.